The clone carrying this TCR beta chain was seen ten or more times. V was trimmed by 1 base and J by 0 bases, leaving 13 bases between them. Looked up from germline, CDR1 is SGHVS and CDR2 is FNYEAQ. The CDR3 is 16 amino acids. MiXCR was run by TCRdb on the RT-PCR reads, yielding one entry per CDR3 protein. The table includes fewer than 500,000 distinct CDR3 sequences, around 15% detected once. The data originate from a study of patients and donors after allogeneic stem cell transplantation. The receptor was derived from a human donor who was either an allogeneic HSCT recipient or a stem cell or donor lymphocyte infusion donor (not recorded which). It is not recorded whose cells these are; they may come from a transplant donor. The sequencing sample was made of blood, either unsorted or a sorted T cell fraction (not recorded which). V is TRBV7-6 and J is TRBJ2-7; possibly TRBD1 for D (6 bases). For the CDR3, the DNA is TGTGCCAGCAGCTTAGACCGACAGGCATACTCCTACGAGCAGTACTTC. Translation: CASSLDRQAYSYEQYF.